This T cell receptor (beta chain) was obtained from a study of cytomegalovirus exposure and HLA in healthy donors. Points from the study as a whole: As a later analysis showed, several of the most significant clusters appeared to be linked to common viral pathogens.

Germline V gene data show CDR1 as PRHDT and CDR2 as FYEKMQ (reference sequence). The CDR3 runs to 13 residues. V lost 2 bases, J lost 10 bases, and 2 bases stayed unmatched. In the case of this clone: The antigen is unknown.

The PCR was carried out with 60 Vbeta primers and 13 Jbeta primers. Here immunoSEQ multiplex PCR was the method, and the copy in TCRdb shows in-frame clones only, minus some. The table includes approximately 140,000 clones, 70% to 85% detected once. The chain recombines TRBV13 with TRBJ1-6; the match to TRBD1 covers 7 bases. Sequenced material: PBMCs. The sequence came from a man in his forties or fifties in good health and CMV-seronegative. The CDR3 sequence is CASSLQGGSPLHF. DNA of the CDR3: TGTGCCAGCAGCTTACAGGGGGGCTCACCCCTCCACTTT.